The clone carrying this TCR beta chain was detected only once. What it binds is unknown. Constant-region reverse primers amplified full-length variable regions, followed by semi-nested Nested Universal Primer A PCR. TCRdb reanalysed the 5' RACE reads using MiXCR and keeps one entry per CDR3 protein. The sample shows some 62,000 distinct CDR3 sequences, 30% of them seen only once. Study observations and caveats: Larger-cohort validation covered only one TCR beta V-J rearrangement. Greatest tumor Treg TCR overlap was with tumor naive CD4+ cells. Tumor memory CD4+ T cell TCR gene usage clustered with blood and lymph node memory CD4+ cells and lymph node naive CD4+ cells.

Per germline, CDR1 SGHNT and CDR2 YYREEE (reference sequence). The CDR3 contains 20 residues. V was cut by 2 bases and J by 4 bases, with 28 bases left in between. Sequences were obtained from tumor-infiltrating naive CD4+ T cells sorted from the breast tumor. The subset here: naive CD4+ T cells, CD4+CD45RA+CD25-. This TCR was sampled from a female donor with breast cancer. The V and J genes are TRBV5-4 and TRBJ2-1; perhaps TRBD1 as D (6 bases). The DNA of the CDR3 is TGTGCCAGCAGCTTTGGGAACAGGGTTTCGAATCCAAAACAATACAATGAGCAGTTCTTC. Its protein product is CASSFGNRVSNPKQYNEQFF.